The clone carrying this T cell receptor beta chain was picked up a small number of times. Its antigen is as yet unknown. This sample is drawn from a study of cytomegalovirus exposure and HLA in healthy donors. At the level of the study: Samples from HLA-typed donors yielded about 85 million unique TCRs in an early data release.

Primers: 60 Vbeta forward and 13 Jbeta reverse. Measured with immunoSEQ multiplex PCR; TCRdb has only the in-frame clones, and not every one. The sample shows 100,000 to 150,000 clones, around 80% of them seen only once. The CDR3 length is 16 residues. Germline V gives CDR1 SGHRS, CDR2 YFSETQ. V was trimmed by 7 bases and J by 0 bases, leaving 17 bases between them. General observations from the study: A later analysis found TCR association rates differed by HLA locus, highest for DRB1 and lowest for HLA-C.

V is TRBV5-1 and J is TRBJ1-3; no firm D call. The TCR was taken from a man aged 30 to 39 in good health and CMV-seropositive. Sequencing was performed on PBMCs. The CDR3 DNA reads TGCGCCAGCTCCCGAACGACGGCGGGCTCTGGAAACACCATATATTTT. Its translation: CASSRTTAGSGNTIYF. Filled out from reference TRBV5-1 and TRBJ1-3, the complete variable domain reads KAGVTQTPRYLIKTRGQQVTLSCSPISGHRSVSWYQQTPGQGLQFLFEYFSETQRNKGNFPGRFSGRQFSNSRSEMNVSTLELGDSALYLCASSRTTAGSGNTIYFGEGSWLTVV.